These 15 T cell receptor beta chains came from one sample sequenced in a study of blood T cells in healthy people across ages. For the second PCR, which ran for roughly 6 to 11 cycles, a sample-barcoded 5' primer and a J-beta primer mix were used. MiXCR, applied by TCRdb to the 5' RACE reads, yields one record per CDR3 protein. In the table there are about 600,000 distinct CDR3 sequences, more than 45% of which are singletons. The material sequenced was blood. These receptors came from an elderly man in good health.

There are many counts of this clonotype. Sequence at one end of the junction differs from germline and may be a read error. J is TRBJ2-7 and V is TRBV6-6; 10 bases align to TRBD2. The CDR3 has 15 residues. Germline CDR1 MNHNY, CDR2 SVGAGI (reference sequence). CDR3 nucleotide sequence: TGTGCCAGCAGTCACTCTAGCGGGAGTTTCGACGAGCAGTACTTC. It encodes CASSHSSGSFDEQYF.

This clonotype was picked up a small number of times. A read error may produce the germline difference seen at one junction end. This chain uses TRBV20-1 with TRBJ2-4; D could derive from TRBD1 or TRBD2 (5 bases each). This CDR3 has 14 residues. Per the germline V gene, CDR1 is DFQATT and CDR2 is SNEGSKA (reference sequence). The CDR3 sequence: CSAPDQGVKNIQYF. Written as DNA, the CDR3 is TGTAGTGCCCCCGACCAGGGAGTCAAAAACATTCAGTACTTC.

This sequence joins TRBV2 and TRBJ1-5, with D possibly matching TRBD1 (6 bases). This CDR3 has 16 residues. V lost 6 bases and J lost 1, with 16 bases in between. Germline CDR1 is SNHLY and CDR2 is FYNNEI. DNA of the CDR3: TGTGCCAGCAGCGTCGGACAGCCCGGAAGCAATCAGCCCCAGCATTTT. It is translated as CASSVGQPGSNQPQHF.

This clonotype was detected many times. The V and J genes are TRBV7-2 and TRBJ2-5; the D call may be TRBD1 or TRBD2 (6 bases each). The CDR3 length is 15 residues. Germline loops: CDR1 SGHTA, CDR2 FQGNSA. V gave up 3 bases and J gave up 2 bases, with 13 bases separating them. The CDR3: CASSLEGGKQETQYF. The CDR3, as DNA: TGTGCCAGCAGCTTGGAGGGGGGAAAACAAGAGACCCAGTACTTC.

This clonotype came up many times. Here the CDR3 DNA reads TGCGCCAGCAGCTTATACGAGCAGTACTTC. Its protein is CASSLYEQYF. This chain links TRBV5-1 with TRBJ2-7; D gene unclear. Looked up from germline, CDR1 is SGHRS and CDR2 is YFSETQ. Deletions cut 2 bases from V and 4 bases from J, with 1 base between. The CDR3 length is 10 residues. Combining the CDR3 with reference TRBV5-1 and TRBJ2-7 gives the whole variable domain KAGVTQTPRYLIKTRGQQVTLSCSPISGHRSVSWYQQTPGQGLQFLFEYFSETQRNKGNFPGRFSGRQFSNSRSEMNVSTLELGDSALYLCASSLYEQYFGPGTRLTVT.

There are a few counts of this clonotype. The J gene is TRBJ1-2, the V gene TRBV2; the match to TRBD1 covers 8 bases. This CDR3 is built from 13 residues. V gave up 5 bases and J gave up 9 bases; unmatched junction bases: 8. Germline lookup yields CDR1 SNHLY and CDR2 FYNNEI. CDR3 coding DNA: TGTGCCAGCAGTACCGACAGGGGCAATAGCTACACCTTC. Translated, it gives CASSTDRGNSYTF.

This clonotype was seen more than once but under ten times. V usage is TRBV5-1 and J usage is TRBJ1-1; a weak D match, TRBD1 (5 bases). Germline V gene data show CDR1 as SGHRS and CDR2 as YFSETQ. Trimming pared 4 bases from V and 0 bases from J, leaving 19 bases between. The CDR3 sequence is 17 residues long. The CDR3 region is CASSPVSGTAMNTEAFF. CDR3 nucleotides: TGCGCCAGCAGCCCGGTTTCCGGGACGGCTATGAACACTGAAGCTTTCTTT.

This clonotype has ten or more counts. This chain connects TRBV7-2 to TRBJ2-1, with D tentatively TRBD2 (7 bases). V dropped 0 bases and J dropped 4 bases, with 10 bases sitting between them. The CDR3 extends over 15 amino acids. Per germline, CDR1 SGHTA and CDR2 FQGNSA. CDR3 sequence (DNA): TGTGCCAGCAGCTTAGCGGGGGGGCCATACAATGAGCAGTTCTTC. It codes for CASSLAGGPYNEQFF. Variable domain in full (rest from reference TRBV7-2 and TRBJ2-1): GAGVSQSPSNKVTEKGKDVELRCDPISGHTALYWYRQSLGQGLEFLIYFQGNSAPDKSGLPSDRFSAERTGGSVSTLTIQRTQQEDSAVYLCASSLAGGPYNEQFFGPGTRLTVL.

The chain has TRBV7-9 and TRBJ1-4; D not certain. The V end lost 5 bases, the J end lost 1 base, and 14 bases lay between the germline ends. CDR3 length: 16 amino acids. In germline, CDR1 is SEHNR, CDR2 FQNEAQ (reference sequence). The CDR3 loop is CASSPRETLTNEKLFF. In DNA, the CDR3 is TGTGCCAGCAGCCCTAGGGAGACTTTAACTAATGAAAAACTGTTTTTT.

The rearrangement joins TRBV9 to TRBJ2-7; D possibly corresponds to TRBD1 (6 bases). From germline, CDR1 is SGDLS and CDR2 YYNGEE. The V end was cut by 4 bases, the J end by 4 bases, with 21 bases between. The CDR3 runs to 16 residues. CDR3 in amino acids: CASSRGRGPQGYEQYF. CDR3 in DNA: TGTGCCAGCAGCAGAGGGCGAGGGCCTCAGGGGTACGAGCAGTACTTC.

The J gene is TRBJ2-7, the V gene TRBV5-5; D ambiguous. V lost 0 bases and J 7 bases, leaving 14 bases between the germline ends. Germline V CDR1 and CDR2: SGHKS, YYEKEE (reference sequence). This CDR3 has 14 amino acids. The chain's CDR3 is CASSLGQVTLEQYF. The CDR3 coding sequence is TGTGCCAGCAGCTTGGGTCAGGTTACCTTGGAGCAGTACTTC. The entire variable domain, with the rest obtained from reference TRBV5-5 and TRBJ2-7, is as follows: DAGVTQSPTHLIKTRGQQVTLRCSPISGHKSVSWYQQVLGQGPQFIFQYYEKEERGRGNFPDRFSARQFPNYSSELNVNALLLGDSALYLCASSLGQVTLEQYFGPGTRLTVT.

The V and J genes are TRBV20-1 and TRBJ1-4, with TRBD1 identical over 8 bases. This CDR3 region has 16 residues. Germline CDR1 and CDR2: DFQATT and SNEGSKA (reference sequence). V shed 1 base and J 2 bases; nucleotides not matched to a gene: 6. The CDR3 nucleotides are TGCAGTGCTAGAGCCCAGGGGGCGGCTACTAATGAAAAACTGTTTTTT. Its protein is CSARAQGAATNEKLFF.

This chain connects TRBV20-1 to TRBJ2-7, with TRBD1 identical over 10 bases. Per the germline V gene, CDR1 is DFQATT and CDR2 is SNEGSKA (reference sequence). The CDR3 is 14 amino acids. Trimming removed 5 bases from V and 3 bases from J; junction bases left unmatched: 7. For the CDR3, the DNA is TGCAGTGCTTCCGACCGGGACAGGGGCTACGAGCAGTACTTC. It codes for CSASDRDRGYEQYF.

The chain carries TRBV9 and TRBJ2-3, with 10 positions matching TRBD2. This CDR3 contains 15 residues. Trimming cost V 1 base and J 5 bases; bases outside gene matches: 4. CDR1 and CDR2 from the germline V gene are SGDLS and YYNGEE. CDR3 region: CASSVIAGGIDTQYF. CDR3 DNA: TGTGCCAGCAGCGTAATAGCGGGAGGTATAGATACGCAGTATTTT.

The chain recombines TRBV6-6 with TRBJ2-1; 7 bases line up with TRBD2. V dropped 5 bases and J dropped 7; count of bases not matched to a gene: 8. Germline V gene data show CDR1 as MNHNY and CDR2 as SVGAGI (reference sequence). This CDR3 is 14 amino acids long. CDR3 loop: CASSPLAEGNEQFF. The CDR3 DNA reads TGTGCCAGCAGTCCCCTAGCGGAGGGAAATGAGCAGTTCTTC.